Listed here is a single T cell receptor (beta chain). Its antigen is unidentified. Treatment: roughly 19 received Ad26.COV2.S at low or high dose, single or two shots; a few received placebo; per-sample allocation not given. The investigators took samples on day 63 after the first vaccine or placebo injection. Boston hosted the donor, who was an adult aged 18-55 years. What was given as vaccine was an Ad26 vector encoding Wuhan-strain SARS-CoV-2 spike. The repertoire was sequenced with immunoSEQ multiplex PCR; TCRdb's copy has only in-frame clones and lacks some. The sample records around 400,000 clones, 80% to 90% being singletons. These data come from a study of Ad26.COV2.S vaccination and SARS-CoV-2 variants. Study context: The vaccine Ad26.COV2.S was put into the muscle once, or twice with 56 days between.

Trimming left V 7 bases short and J 1 base short, with 13 bases between. CDR1 and CDR2 from the germline V gene are MGHRA and YSYEKL. The length of the CDR3 is 14 residues. Study-wide results and limits: Relative to placebo recipients, vaccine recipients exhibited elevated spike-specific TCR breadth.

The sequence was collected from a person between 18 and 65 years old who received the Ad26.COV2.S COVID-19 vaccine or a placebo. The chain joins TRBV4-1 to TRBJ1-1, with a possible D match to TRBD1 (6 bases). Sequencing was performed on peripheral blood, taken in a trial of Ad26.COV2.S vaccine versus placebo. CDR3 nucleotides: TGCGCCAGCACCTCTGAGGGACAGAACACTGAAGCTTTCTTT. This translates into CASTSEGQNTEAFF.